The entry below describes one T cell receptor beta chain. The sample comes from a study of blood T cell repertoires in COVID-19. Overall study: Acute-phase and convalescent COVID-19 samples originated in the United States, Italy and Spain.

In the original analysis: Amplification from reference gene primers served as the basis for estimated nucleated cell counts. Clones were sequenced by immunoSEQ multiplex PCR, and TCRdb holds only the in-frame ones, with some missing. D and trimming were read from the DNA, whereas the V and J calls and clone size are those reported in that table. The sample lists under 200,000 clones, about 83% occurring once. Germline values: CDR1 WNHNN, CDR2 SYGVQD (reference sequence). V shed 4 bases, J shed 4 bases, and the junction held 14 bases outside the gene matches. There are 18 residues in the CDR3. The sequencing input was peripheral blood. The rearrangement uses TRBV10-1 and TRBJ2-3, with 10 bases lining up with TRBD2. The clonotype was recovered from a human donor in a cohort sampled during active COVID-19. The CDR3, as DNA: TGCGCCAGCAGTGGAGCCCCCGGACTAGCGGCAGGAGCAGATACGCAGTATTTT. This sequence encodes CASSGAPGLAAGADTQYF.